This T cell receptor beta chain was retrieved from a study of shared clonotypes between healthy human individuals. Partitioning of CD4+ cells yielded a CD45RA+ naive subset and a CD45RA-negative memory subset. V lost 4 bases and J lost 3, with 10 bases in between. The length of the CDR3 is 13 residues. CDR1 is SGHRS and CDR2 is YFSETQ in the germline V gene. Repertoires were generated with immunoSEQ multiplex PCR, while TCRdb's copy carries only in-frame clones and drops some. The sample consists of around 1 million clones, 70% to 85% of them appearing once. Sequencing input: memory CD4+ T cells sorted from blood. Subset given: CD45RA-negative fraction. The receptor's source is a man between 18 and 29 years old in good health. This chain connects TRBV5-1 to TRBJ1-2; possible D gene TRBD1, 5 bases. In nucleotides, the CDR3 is TGCGCCAGCAGCCGGGACGGTGACTATGGCTACACCTTC. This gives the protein CASSRDGDYGYTF.